These 11 T cell receptor beta chains originate from one sample sequenced in a study of blood T cell repertoires in COVID-19. Clones were read by immunoSEQ multiplex PCR, and TCRdb kept only the in-frame ones, dropping some. The sample records nearly 350,000 clones, over 70% being singletons. Source material: peripheral blood. Receptor source: a young man with active or convalescent COVID-19.

The chain combines TRBV19 with TRBJ2-1; 12 bases line up with TRBD2. Germline V gene lookup returns CDR1 LNHDA and CDR2 SQIVND (reference sequence). Germline trimming cut 1 base from V and 8 bases from J; bases unmatched to any gene: 3. This CDR3 has 15 amino acids. CDR3 region: CASSIGLAGVYEQFF. As DNA, the CDR3 is TGTGCCAGTAGTATAGGACTAGCGGGAGTCTATGAGCAGTTCTTC.

The J gene is TRBJ1-6, the V gene TRBV10-3, with a possible D match to TRBD1 (5 bases). The CDR3 runs to 14 residues. Germline V lookup: CDR1 ENHRY, CDR2 SYGVKD. Trimming removed 6 bases from V and 1 base from J, with 7 bases in between. In DNA form, the CDR3 reads TGTGCCATCAGGGGGGGGTCCTATAATTCACCCCTCCACTTT. Translated, it gives CAIRGGSYNSPLHF.

The gene calls are TRBV28 and TRBJ1-4, with D unclear. CDR1 MDHEN and CDR2 SYDVKM come from the germline V gene. With 5 bases removed from V and 0 bases from J, the gap between germline ends came to 10 bases. This CDR3 spans 15 amino acids. CDR3 nucleotides: TGTGCCAGCAGTCTCCTATCCGCAACTAATGAAAAACTGTTTTTT. Residues: CASSLLSATNEKLFF.

This clone was seen only once. The chain combines TRBV18 with TRBJ2-2; 8 bases are a match to TRBD1. V gave up 3 bases and J gave up 1 base; unmatched junction bases: 4. Germline CDR1 is KGHSH and CDR2 is LQKENI. The CDR3 extends over 16 amino acids. The CDR3: CASSPTGTGNTGELFF. CDR3 coding DNA: TGTGCCAGCTCACCTACGGGGACAGGGAACACCGGGGAGCTGTTTTTT.

This clone was seen only a few times. The CDR3 spells CASSGTGGSGANVLTF. The DNA for the CDR3 is TGTGCCAGCAGTGGGACAGGGGGCTCTGGGGCCAACGTCCTGACTTTC. The V and J genes are TRBV6-1 and TRBJ2-6, with TRBD1 matching 10 bases. CDR3 length: 16 amino acids. In germline, CDR1 is MNHNS, CDR2 SASEGT. The trim removed 4 bases at V and 0 bases at J, leaving 0 bases unmatched.

This clone came up once. J is TRBJ2-1 and V is TRBV6-4, with 7 bases matching TRBD2. Germline CDR1 reads MRHNA; CDR2 reads SNTAGT. V shed 0 bases and J 5 bases; nucleotides not matched to a gene: 4. The CDR3 has 15 residues. CDR3 DNA sequence: TGTGCCAGCAGTGACTCAGGGGACTACAACAATGAGCAGTTCTTC. It specifies CASSDSGDYNNEQFF.

The chain carries TRBV6-6 and TRBJ2-7; D perhaps matches TRBD2 (6 bases). Germline CDR1 and CDR2: MNHNY and SVGAGI (reference sequence). The germline V and J ends were trimmed by 0 bases and 6 bases, with 15 bases remaining between them. CDR3 size: 15 residues. CDR3 sequence (DNA): TGTGCCAGCAGTTACTCGAGGGCTAGCGATTTCGAGCAGTACTTC. Its translation: CASSYSRASDFEQYF.

This rearrangement joins TRBV3-1 (or the pseudogene TRBV3-2) to TRBJ2-5; the D is unclear. Germline values: CDR1 LGHDT, CDR2 YNNKEL (reference sequence). V was pared by 4 bases and J by 4 bases, with 13 bases between. This CDR3 is built from 14 residues. CDR3 region: CASSLTTLTETQYF. The CDR3 bases are TGTGCCAGCAGCCTAACAACCCTTACAGAGACCCAGTACTTC.

This clone was recorded a few times. This chain joins TRBV24-1 and TRBJ1-2; D is perhaps TRBD1 (6 bases). Germline CDR1 reads KGHDR; CDR2 reads SFDVKD. V was shortened by 3 bases and J by 4 bases, with 11 bases between the two germline ends. The CDR3 length is 14 residues. CDR3 in DNA: TGTGCCACCAGTGATGGCCGGGACATCTATGGCTACACCTTC. It encodes CATSDGRDIYGYTF.

DNA of the CDR3: TGCAGTGCTAGTGATCCGGGACAGGGGACAACTTTCTTT. It codes for CSASDPGQGTTFF. The rearrangement joins TRBV20-1 to TRBJ1-1, with 10 bases identical to TRBD1. Looked up from germline, CDR1 is DFQATT and CDR2 is SNEGSKA (reference sequence). There are 13 residues in the CDR3. Trimming took 3 bases from V and 12 from J; bases not matched to a gene: 10.

Concerning this clone itself: The same CDR3 can be traced to other DNA sequences in this sample. This chain links TRBV7-3 with TRBJ2-3; 14 positions agree with TRBD2. V lost 4 bases and J lost 3; bases outside the gene matches: 3. The CDR3 totals 16 residues. Germline V gene sequence: CDR1 SGHTA, CDR2 FQGTGA. The chain's CDR3 is CASSSGLAGGTDTQYF. For the CDR3, the DNA is TGTGCCAGCAGCTCCGGACTAGCGGGAGGAACAGATACGCAGTATTTT.